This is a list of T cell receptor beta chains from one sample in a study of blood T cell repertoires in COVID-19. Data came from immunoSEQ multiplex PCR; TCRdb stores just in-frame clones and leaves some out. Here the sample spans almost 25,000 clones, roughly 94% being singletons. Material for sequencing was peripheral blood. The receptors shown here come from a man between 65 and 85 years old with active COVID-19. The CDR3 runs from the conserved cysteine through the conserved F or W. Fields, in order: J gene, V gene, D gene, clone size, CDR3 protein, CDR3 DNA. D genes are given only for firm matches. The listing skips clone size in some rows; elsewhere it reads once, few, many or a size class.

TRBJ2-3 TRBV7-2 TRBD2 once CASSRGGGGFTDTQYF TGTGCCAGCAGCCGCGGCGGGGGGGGGTTCACAGATACGCAGTATTTT
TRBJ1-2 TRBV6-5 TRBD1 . CASSSNRGNYGYTF TGTGCCAGCAGTTCGAACAGGGGGAACTATGGCTACACCTTC
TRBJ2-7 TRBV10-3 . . CAIKTPSGISSYEQYF TGTGCCATCAAAACTCCATCCGGGATTTCCTCCTACGAGCAGTACTTC
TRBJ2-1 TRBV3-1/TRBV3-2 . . CASSQERGTYNEQFF TGTGCCAGCAGCCAAGAGCGCGGGACCTACAATGAGCAGTTCTTC
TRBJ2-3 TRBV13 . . CASSQAVHNTDTQYF TGTGCCAGCAGCCAAGCGGTCCACAACACAGATACGCAGTATTTT
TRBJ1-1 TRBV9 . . CASSGGQFWDTEAFF TGTGCCAGCAGCGGAGGACAGTTTTGGGACACTGAAGCTTTCTTT
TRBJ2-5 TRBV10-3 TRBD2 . CAISGLAEETQYF TGTGCCATCAGTGGTCTAGCGGAAGAGACCCAGTACTTC
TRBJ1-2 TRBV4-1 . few CASSPRTVRNYGYTF TGCGCCAGCAGCCCGAGGACAGTTCGTAACTATGGCTACACCTTC
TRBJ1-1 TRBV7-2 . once CASSLGAAANTEAFF TGTGCCAGCAGCTTGGGGGCGGCGGCGAACACTGAAGCTTTCTTT
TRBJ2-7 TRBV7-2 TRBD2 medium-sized CASSQYGTSGTYEQYF TGTGCCAGCAGCCAGTACGGGACTAGCGGTACCTACGAGCAGTACTTC
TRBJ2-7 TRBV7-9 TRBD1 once CASSLDRGREQYF TGTGCCAGCAGCCTAGACAGGGGTCGAGAGCAGTACTTC
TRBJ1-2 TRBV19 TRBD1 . CASSVYRDRGQSGYTF TGTGCCAGTAGTGTATACCGGGACAGGGGACAGAGTGGCTACACCTTC
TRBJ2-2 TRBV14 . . CASSPRQSFNTGELFF TGTGCCAGCAGCCCCAGGCAGAGTTTTAACACCGGGGAGCTGTTTTTT
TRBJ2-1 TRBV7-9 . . CASSLSGYNEQFF TGTGCCAGCAGCTTATCCGGCTACAATGAGCAGTTCTTC
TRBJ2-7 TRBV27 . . CASSLGTGSYEQYF TGTGCCAGCAGTTTAGGGACTGGCTCCTACGAGCAGTACTTC
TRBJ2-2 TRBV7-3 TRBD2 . CASSLRASGNTGELFF TGTGCCAGCAGCTTACGCGCTAGCGGGAACACCGGGGAGCTGTTTTTT
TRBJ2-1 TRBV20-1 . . CSASRPQFF TGCAGTGCTAGCAGGCCTCAGTTCTTC
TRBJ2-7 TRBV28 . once CASGENGSLTKQYF TGTGCCAGCGGCGAGAACGGGTCCCTTACGAAGCAGTACTTC
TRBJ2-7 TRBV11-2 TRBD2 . CASSLDPSGYEQYF TGTGCCAGCAGCTTAGATCCTAGCGGATACGAGCAGTACTTC
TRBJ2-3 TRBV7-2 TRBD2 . CASSLRGATDTQYF TGTGCCAGCAGCTTGCGGGGGGCTACAGATACGCAGTATTTT
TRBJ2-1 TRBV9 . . CASSVHYSYNEQFF TGTGCCAGCAGCGTACACTACTCCTACAATGAGCAGTTCTTC
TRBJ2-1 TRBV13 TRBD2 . CASSASGGAAYNEQFF TGTGCCAGCAGCGCCAGCGGGGGGGCCGCCTACAATGAGCAGTTCTTC
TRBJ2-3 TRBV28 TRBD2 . CASSFPTSGGADTQYF TGTGCCAGCAGTTTTCCCACTAGCGGGGGGGCAGATACGCAGTATTTT